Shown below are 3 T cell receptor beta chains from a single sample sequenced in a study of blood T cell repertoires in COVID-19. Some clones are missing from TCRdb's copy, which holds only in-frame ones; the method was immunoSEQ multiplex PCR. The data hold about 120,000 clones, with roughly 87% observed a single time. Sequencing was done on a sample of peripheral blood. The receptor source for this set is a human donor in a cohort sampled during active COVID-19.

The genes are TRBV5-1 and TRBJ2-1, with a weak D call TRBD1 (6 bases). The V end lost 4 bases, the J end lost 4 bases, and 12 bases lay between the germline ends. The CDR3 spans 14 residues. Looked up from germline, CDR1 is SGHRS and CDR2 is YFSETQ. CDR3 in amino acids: CASSVYGQYNEQFF. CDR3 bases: TGCGCCAGCAGCGTGTACGGACAGTACAATGAGCAGTTCTTC.

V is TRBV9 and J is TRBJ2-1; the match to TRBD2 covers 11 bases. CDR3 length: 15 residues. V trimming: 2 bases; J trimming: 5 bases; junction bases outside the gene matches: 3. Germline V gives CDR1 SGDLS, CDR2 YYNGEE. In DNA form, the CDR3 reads TGTGCCAGCAGCGTTAGCGGGAGGGTGAACAATGAGCAGTTCTTC. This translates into CASSVSGRVNNEQFF.

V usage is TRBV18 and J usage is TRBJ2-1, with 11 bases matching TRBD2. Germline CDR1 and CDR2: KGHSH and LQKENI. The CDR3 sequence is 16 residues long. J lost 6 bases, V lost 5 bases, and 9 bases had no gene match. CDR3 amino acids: CASSSLLAGGSNEQFF. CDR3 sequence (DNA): TGTGCCAGCTCATCACTTCTAGCGGGAGGATCCAATGAGCAGTTCTTC.